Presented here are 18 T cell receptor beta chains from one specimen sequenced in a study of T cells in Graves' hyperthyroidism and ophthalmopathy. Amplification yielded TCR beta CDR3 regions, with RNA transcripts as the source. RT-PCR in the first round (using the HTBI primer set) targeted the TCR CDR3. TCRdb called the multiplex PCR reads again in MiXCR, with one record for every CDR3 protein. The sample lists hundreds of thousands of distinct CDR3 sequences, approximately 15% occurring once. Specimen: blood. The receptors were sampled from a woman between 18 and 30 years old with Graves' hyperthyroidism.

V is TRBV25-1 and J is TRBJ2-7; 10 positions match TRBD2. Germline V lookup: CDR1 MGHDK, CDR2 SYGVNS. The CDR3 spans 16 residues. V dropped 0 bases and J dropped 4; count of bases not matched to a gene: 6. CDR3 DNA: TGTGCCAGCAGTGAATATAGCCTAGCGGGAGCGTACGAGCAGTACTTC. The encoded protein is CASSEYSLAGAYEQYF.

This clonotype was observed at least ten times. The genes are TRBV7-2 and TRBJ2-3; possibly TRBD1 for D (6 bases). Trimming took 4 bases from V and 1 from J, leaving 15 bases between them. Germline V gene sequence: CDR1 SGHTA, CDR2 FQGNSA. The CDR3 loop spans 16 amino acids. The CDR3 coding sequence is TGTGCCAGCAGCTCCTTCGGCAGGGGTCGCACAGATACGCAGTATTTT. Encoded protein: CASSSFGRGRTDTQYF.

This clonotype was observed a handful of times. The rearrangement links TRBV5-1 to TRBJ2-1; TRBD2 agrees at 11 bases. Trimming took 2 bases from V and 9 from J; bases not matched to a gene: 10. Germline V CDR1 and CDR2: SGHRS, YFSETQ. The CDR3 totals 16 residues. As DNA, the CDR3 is TGCGCCAGCAGCTTTTTTAGCGGGAGGGCCGGTTTTGAGCAGTTCTTC. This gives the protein CASSFFSGRAGFEQFF.

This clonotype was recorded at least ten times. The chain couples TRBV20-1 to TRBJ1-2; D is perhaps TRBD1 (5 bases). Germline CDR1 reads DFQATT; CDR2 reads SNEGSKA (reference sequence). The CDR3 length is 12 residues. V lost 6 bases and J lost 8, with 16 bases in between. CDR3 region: CSAERRGVGYTF. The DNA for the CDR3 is TGCAGTGCGGAACGGAGAGGGGTAGGCTACACCTTC.

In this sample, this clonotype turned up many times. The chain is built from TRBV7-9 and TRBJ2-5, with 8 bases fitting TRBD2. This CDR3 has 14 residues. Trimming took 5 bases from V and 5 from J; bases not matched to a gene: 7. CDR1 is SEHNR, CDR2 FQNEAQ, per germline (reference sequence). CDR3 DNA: TGTGCCAGCAGCCAGACTAGCGCATCGGAGACCCAGTACTTC. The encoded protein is CASSQTSASETQYF.

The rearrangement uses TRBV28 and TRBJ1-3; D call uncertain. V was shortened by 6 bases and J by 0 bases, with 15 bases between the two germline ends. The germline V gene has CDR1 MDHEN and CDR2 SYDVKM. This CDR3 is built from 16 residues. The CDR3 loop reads CASSQWSAGSGNTIYF. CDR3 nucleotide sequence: TGTGCCAGCAGCCAATGGTCCGCCGGCTCTGGAAACACCATATATTTT.

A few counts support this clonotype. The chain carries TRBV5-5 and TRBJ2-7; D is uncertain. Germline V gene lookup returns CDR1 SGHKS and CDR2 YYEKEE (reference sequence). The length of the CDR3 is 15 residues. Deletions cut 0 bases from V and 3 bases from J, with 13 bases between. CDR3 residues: CASSLVADPHYEQYF. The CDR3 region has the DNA TGTGCCAGCAGCTTGGTGGCGGACCCCCACTACGAGCAGTACTTC.

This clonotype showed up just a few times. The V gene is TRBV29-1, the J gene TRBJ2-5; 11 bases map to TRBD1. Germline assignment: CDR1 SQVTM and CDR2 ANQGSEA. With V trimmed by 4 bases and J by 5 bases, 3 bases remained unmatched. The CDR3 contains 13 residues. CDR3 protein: CSVGDRGSETQYF. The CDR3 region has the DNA TGCAGCGTTGGGGACAGGGGGTCGGAGACCCAGTACTTC.

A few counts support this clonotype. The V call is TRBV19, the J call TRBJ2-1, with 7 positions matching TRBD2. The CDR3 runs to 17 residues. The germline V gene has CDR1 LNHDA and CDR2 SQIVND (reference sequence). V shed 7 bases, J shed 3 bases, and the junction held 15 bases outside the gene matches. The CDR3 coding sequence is TGTGCCAGTAAAACTAGCGACCACCCGTCCCTCTACAATGAGCAGTTCTTC. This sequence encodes CASKTSDHPSLYNEQFF.

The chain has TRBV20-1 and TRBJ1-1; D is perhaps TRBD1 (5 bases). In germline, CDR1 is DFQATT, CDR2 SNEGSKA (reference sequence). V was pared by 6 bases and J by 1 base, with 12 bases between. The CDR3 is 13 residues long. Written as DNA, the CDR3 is TGCAGTGCACTGGGGGGACGGAACACTGAAGCTTTCTTT. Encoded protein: CSALGGRNTEAFF.

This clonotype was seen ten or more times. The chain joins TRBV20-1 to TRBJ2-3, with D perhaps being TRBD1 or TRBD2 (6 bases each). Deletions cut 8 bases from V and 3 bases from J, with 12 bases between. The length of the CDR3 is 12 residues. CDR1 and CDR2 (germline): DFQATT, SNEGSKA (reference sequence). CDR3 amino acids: CSMAGQTDTQYF. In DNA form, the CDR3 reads TGCAGTATGGCGGGACAAACAGATACGCAGTATTTT.

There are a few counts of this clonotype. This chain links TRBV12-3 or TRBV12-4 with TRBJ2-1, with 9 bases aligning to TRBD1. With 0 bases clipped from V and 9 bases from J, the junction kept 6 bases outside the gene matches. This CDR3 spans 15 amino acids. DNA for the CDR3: TGTGCCAGCAGTTTAGCGGACAGGGGTTTGAGTGAGCAGTTCTTC. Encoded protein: CASSLADRGLSEQFF.

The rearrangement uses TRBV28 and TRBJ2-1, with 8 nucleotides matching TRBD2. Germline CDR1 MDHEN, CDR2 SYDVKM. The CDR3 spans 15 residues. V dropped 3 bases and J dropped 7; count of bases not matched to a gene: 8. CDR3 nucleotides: TGTGCCAGCAGTTTCCCCAGCGGGAGCGTTAATGAGCAGTTCTTC. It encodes CASSFPSGSVNEQFF.

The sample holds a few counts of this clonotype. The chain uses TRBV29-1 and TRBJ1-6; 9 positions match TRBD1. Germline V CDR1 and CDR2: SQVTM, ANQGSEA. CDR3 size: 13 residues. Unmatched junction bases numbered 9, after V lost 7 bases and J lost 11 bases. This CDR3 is CSARDRENAPLHF. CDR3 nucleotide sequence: TGCAGCGCCCGGGACAGGGAGAATGCACCCCTCCACTTT.

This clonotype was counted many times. The CDR3 nucleotides are TGTGCCAGCAGTTCCCCAAAAGGACCCCCCGGGGAGCTGTTTTTT. This codes for CASSSPKGPPGELFF. The rearrangement links TRBV28 to TRBJ2-2; no clear D. The CDR3 covers 15 residues. CDR1 MDHEN and CDR2 SYDVKM come from the germline V gene. The V end lost 4 bases, the J end lost 6 bases, and 15 bases lay between the germline ends.

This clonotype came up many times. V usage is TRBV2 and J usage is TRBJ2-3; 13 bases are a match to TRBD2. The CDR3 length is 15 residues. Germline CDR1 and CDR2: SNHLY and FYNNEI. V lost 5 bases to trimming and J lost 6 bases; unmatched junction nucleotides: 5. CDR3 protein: CASSRTSGSRDTQYF. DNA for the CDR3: TGTGCCAGCAGTAGGACTAGCGGGAGTAGGGATACGCAGTATTTT.

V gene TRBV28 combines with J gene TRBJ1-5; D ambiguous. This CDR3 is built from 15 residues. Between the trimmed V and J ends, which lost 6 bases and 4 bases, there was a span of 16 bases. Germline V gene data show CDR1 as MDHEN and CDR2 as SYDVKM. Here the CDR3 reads CASSSKTTRNQPQHF. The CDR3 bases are TGTGCCAGCAGCTCCAAAACCACGAGAAATCAGCCCCAGCATTTT.

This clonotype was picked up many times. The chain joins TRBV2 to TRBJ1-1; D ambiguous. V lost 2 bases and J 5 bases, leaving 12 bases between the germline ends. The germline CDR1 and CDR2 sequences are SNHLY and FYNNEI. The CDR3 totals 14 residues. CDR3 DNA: TGTGCCAGCAGTGAATCCCCTGGCTTAACTGAAGCTTTCTTT. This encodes CASSESPGLTEAFF.